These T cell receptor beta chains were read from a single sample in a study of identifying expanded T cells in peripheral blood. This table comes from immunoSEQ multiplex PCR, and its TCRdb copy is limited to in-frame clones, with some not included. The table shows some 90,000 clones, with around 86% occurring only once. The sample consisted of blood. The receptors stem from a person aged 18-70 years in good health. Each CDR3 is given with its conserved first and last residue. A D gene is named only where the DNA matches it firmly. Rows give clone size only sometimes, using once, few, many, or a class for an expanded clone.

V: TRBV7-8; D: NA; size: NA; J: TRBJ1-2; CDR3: CASSLDTLPDNYGYTF; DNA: TGTGCCAGCAGCTTAGATACACTTCCAGATAACTATGGCTACACCTTC
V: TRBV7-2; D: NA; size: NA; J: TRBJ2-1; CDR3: CASSLFGTESFF; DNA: TGTGCCAGCAGCTTATTCGGGACGGAATCGTTCTTC
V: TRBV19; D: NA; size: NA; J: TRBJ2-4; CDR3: CASSMDAKNIQYF; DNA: TGTGCCAGTAGCATGGATGCCAAAAACATTCAGTACTTC
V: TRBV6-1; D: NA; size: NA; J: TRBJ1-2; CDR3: CASSDNRAWGGADYGYTF; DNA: TGTGCCAGCAGTGATAATCGGGCGTGGGGGGGCGCCGACTATGGCTACACCTTC
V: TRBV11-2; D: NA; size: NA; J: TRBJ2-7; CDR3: CASSLVAGFSYEQYF; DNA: TGTGCCAGCAGCTTAGTGGCAGGTTTCTCCTACGAGCAGTACTTC
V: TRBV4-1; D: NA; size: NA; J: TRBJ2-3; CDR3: CASTRGLPTSTDTQYF; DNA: TGCGCCAGCACCCGAGGACTTCCTACTAGCACAGATACGCAGTATTTT
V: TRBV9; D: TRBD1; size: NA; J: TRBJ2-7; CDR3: CASSVGRDSYEQYF; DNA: TGTGCCAGCAGCGTAGGCCGGGACAGCTACGAGCAGTACTTC
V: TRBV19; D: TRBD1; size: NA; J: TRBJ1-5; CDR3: CASINTGTGGSQPQHF; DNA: TGTGCCAGTATCAATACCGGGACAGGGGGCTCTCAGCCCCAGCATTTT
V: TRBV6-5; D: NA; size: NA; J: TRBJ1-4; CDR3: CASSYNQGSEKLFF; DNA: TGTGCCAGCAGTTACAACCAGGGTAGTGAAAAACTGTTTTTT
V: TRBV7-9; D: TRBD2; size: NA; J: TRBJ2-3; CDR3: CASSFGKGGTDTQYF; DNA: TGTGCCAGCAGCTTCGGCAAGGGAGGGACAGATACGCAGTATTTT
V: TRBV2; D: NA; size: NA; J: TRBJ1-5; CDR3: CAARGKGGYNQPQHF; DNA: TGTGCCGCCCGGGGGAAAGGGGGATACAATCAGCCCCAGCATTTT
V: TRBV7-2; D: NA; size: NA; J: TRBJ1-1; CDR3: CASQLRGNTEAFF; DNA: TGTGCCAGCCAATTGCGGGGGAACACTGAAGCTTTCTTT
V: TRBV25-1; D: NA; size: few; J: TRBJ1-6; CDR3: CASSEAGPHSPLHF; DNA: TGTGCCAGCAGTGAAGCCGGGCCACATTCACCCCTCCACTTT
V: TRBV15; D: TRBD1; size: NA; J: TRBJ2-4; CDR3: CATSRGQGGNIQYF; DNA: TGTGCCACCAGCAGAGGACAGGGGGGGAACATTCAGTACTTC
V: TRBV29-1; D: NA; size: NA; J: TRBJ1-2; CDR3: CSVEDQNGRGYTF; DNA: TGCAGCGTTGAAGATCAGAATGGTCGCGGCTACACCTTC
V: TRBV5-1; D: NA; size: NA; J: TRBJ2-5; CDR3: CASSSDAAQETQYF; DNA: TGCGCCAGCAGCTCCGACGCCGCGCAAGAGACCCAGTACTTC
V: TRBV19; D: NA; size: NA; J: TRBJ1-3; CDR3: CASGRRNTIYF; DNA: TGTGCCAGTGGACGGAGAAACACCATATATTTT
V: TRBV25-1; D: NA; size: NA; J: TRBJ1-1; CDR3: CASTTDLNTEAFF; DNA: TGTGCCAGCACTACAGATTTGAACACTGAAGCTTTCTTT
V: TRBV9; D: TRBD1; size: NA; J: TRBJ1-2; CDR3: CASSAQGTYGYTF; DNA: TGTGCCAGCAGCGCACAGGGGACCTATGGCTACACCTTC
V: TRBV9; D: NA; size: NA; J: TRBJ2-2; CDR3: CASSATGTSNTGELFF; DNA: TGTGCCAGCAGCGCGACCGGGACTTCGAACACCGGGGAGCTGTTTTTT
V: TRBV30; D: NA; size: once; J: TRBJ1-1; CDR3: CAWSVQQNTEAFF; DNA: TGTGCCTGGAGTGTACAGCAGAACACTGAAGCTTTCTTT
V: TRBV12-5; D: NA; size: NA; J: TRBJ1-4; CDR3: CASGLVSGGLGEKLFF; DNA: TGTGCTAGTGGTTTGGTATCCGGTGGGCTGGGGGAAAAACTGTTTTTT
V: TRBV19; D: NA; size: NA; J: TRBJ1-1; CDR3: CASSPRPGLSEAFF; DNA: TGTGCCAGTAGTCCTCGGCCAGGGCTGTCTGAAGCTTTCTTT
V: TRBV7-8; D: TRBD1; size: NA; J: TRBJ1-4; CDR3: CASSLQGAIEKLFF; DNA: TGTGCCAGCAGCTTACAGGGGGCGATCGAAAAACTGTTTTTT
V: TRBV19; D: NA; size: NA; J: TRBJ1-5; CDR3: CASSIFLSNQPQHF; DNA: TGTGCCAGTAGTATTTTCCTAAGCAATCAGCCCCAGCATTTT
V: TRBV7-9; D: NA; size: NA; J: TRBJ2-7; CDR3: CASSPGPSEQYF; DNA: TGTGCCAGCAGCCCAGGACCCTCCGAGCAGTACTTC
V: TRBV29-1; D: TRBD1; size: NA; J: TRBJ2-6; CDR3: CSASGTANSGANVLTF; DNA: TGCAGCGCGTCCGGGACAGCAAACTCTGGGGCCAACGTCCTGACTTTC
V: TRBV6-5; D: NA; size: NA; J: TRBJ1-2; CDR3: CASSSAGMGARRGYTF; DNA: TGTGCCAGCAGTTCCGCCGGTATGGGGGCTAGGCGAGGCTACACCTTC
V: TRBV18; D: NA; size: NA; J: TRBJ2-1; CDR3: CASSPRVVHNEQFF; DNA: TGTGCCAGCTCACCACGGGTCGTCCACAATGAGCAGTTCTTC
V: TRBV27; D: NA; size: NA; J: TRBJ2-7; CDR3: CASSTQGWSYEQYF; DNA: TGTGCCAGCAGTACCCAAGGATGGTCCTACGAGCAGTACTTC
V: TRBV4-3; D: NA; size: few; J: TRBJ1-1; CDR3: CASSQDLGQGAFF; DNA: TGCGCCAGCAGCCAAGATCTTGGCCAGGGAGCTTTCTTT
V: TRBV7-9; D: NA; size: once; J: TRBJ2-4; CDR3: CASSAQGVAKNIQYF; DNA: TGTGCCAGCAGCGCCCAGGGAGTAGCCAAAAACATTCAGTACTTC
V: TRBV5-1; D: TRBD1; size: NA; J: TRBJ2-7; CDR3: CASSLEGDRTVLKLYEQYF; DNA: TGCGCCAGCAGCTTGGAGGGGGACAGGACAGTTCTTAAACTCTACGAGCAGTACTTC
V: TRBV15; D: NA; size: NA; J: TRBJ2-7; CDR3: CATSPGWDELRSEQYF; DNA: TGTGCCACCAGCCCGGGGTGGGACGAATTAAGGTCCGAGCAGTACTTC
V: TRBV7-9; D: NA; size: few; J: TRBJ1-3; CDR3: CASSLERGNTIYF; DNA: TGTGCCAGCAGCTTAGAACGTGGAAACACCATATATTTT
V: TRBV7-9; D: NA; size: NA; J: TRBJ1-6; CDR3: CASSSALVREGNSPLHF; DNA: TGTGCCAGCAGCTCGGCCCTGGTCAGGGAAGGAAATTCACCCCTCCACTTT
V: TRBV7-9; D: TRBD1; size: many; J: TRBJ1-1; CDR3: CASSDFDRGTSEAFF; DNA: TGTGCCAGCAGCGACTTTGACAGGGGGACTAGTGAAGCTTTCTTT
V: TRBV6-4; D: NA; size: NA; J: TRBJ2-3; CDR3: CASSDYAGANTDTQYF; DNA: TGTGCCAGCAGTGACTACGCGGGGGCCAACACAGATACGCAGTATTTT
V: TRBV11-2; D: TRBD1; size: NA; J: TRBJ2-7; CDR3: CASSLGLRGSSYEQYF; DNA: TGTGCCAGCAGCTTAGGCCTCAGGGGGTCTTCCTACGAGCAGTACTTC
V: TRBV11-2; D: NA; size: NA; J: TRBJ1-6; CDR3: CASSRTGSLNSPLHF; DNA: TGTGCCAGCAGCCGCACAGGGAGCCTTAATTCACCCCTCCACTTT
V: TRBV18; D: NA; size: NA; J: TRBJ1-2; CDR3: CASSLTGRNNGYTF; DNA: TGTGCCAGCTCACTTACAGGGCGGAATAACGGCTACACCTTC
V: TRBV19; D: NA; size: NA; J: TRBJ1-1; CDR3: CASSPSAKGWIGNGEAFF; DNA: TGTGCCAGTAGTCCTAGTGCTAAGGGGTGGATAGGAAATGGTGAAGCTTTCTTT
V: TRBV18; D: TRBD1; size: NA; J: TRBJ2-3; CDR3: CASSPTQGAGDTQYF; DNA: TGTGCCAGCTCACCGACACAGGGGGCGGGAGATACGCAGTATTTT
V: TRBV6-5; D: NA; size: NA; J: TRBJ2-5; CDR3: CASSPVRGRETQYF; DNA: TGTGCCAGCAGCCCGGTCCGGGGTAGGGAGACCCAGTACTTC
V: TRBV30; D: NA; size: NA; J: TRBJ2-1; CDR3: CAWSVQYEQFF; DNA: TGTGCCTGGAGTGTGCAGTATGAGCAGTTCTTC
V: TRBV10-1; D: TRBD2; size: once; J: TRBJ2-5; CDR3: CASTWTRTSGRQETQYF; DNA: TGCGCCAGCACATGGACCCGGACTAGCGGGAGACAAGAGACCCAGTACTTC
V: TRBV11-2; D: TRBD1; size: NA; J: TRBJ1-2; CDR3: CASSGPVQGVYGYTF; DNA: TGTGCCAGCAGTGGGCCTGTCCAGGGGGTCTATGGCTACACCTTC
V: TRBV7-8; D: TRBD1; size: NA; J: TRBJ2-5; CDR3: CASSPRVGTGVVGQYF; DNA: TGTGCCAGCAGCCCTAGAGTCGGGACAGGGGTAGTAGGCCAGTACTTC